The 15 T cell receptor beta chains below were found in one sample sequenced in a study of T cells in Graves' hyperthyroidism and ophthalmopathy. Regions amplified from RNA transcripts were the TCR beta CDR3 regions. The TCR CDR3 was amplified in a first-round RT-PCR using the HTBI primer set. TCRdb used MiXCR to reprocess the multiplex PCR reads, holding one entry per CDR3 protein. Counted here are around 520,000 distinct CDR3 sequences, about 14% occurring once; the ten biggest clones make up approximately 15%. Input material: blood. The source is a woman aged 40 to 50 with Graves' hyperthyroidism.

The chain joins TRBV20-1 to TRBJ2-2, with 13 nucleotides matching TRBD2. Germline CDR1 and CDR2: DFQATT and SNEGSKA (reference sequence). V was pared by 5 bases and J by 0 bases, with 9 bases of the junction left unmatched. The CDR3 is 18 amino acids. CDR3 sequence (DNA): TGCAGTGCTGAGACTGGAGGGACTAGCGGGACGAACACCGGGGAGCTGTTTTTT. It codes for CSAETGGTSGTNTGELFF.

This chain joins TRBV12-3 or TRBV12-4 and TRBJ1-3, with 7 bases lining up with TRBD1. After removal of 5 bases from V and 4 bases from J, the junction contained 11 bases not matched to a gene. This CDR3 region has 16 residues. The CDR3 protein is CASSRTDRVSGNTIYF. CDR3 DNA: TGTGCCAGCAGTCGTACTGACAGGGTGAGCGGAAACACCATATATTTT.

This clonotype has just a few counts. The V gene is TRBV7-8, the J gene TRBJ2-7, with D perhaps TRBD1 or TRBD2 (5 bases each). Germline CDR1 reads SGHVS; CDR2 reads FQNEAQ. CDR3 length: 15 amino acids. V dropped 0 bases and J dropped 2 bases, with 11 bases sitting between them. In nucleotides, the CDR3 is TGTGCCAGCAGCTTAGCGTGGGACCGACCCTACGAGCAGTACTTC. The encoded protein is CASSLAWDRPYEQYF.

The table lists this clonotype with many counts. The CDR3, as DNA: TGCAGTGCTAGAGATCTCGGGCTCTACGAGCAGTACTTC. It translates to CSARDLGLYEQYF. The V and J genes are TRBV20-1 and TRBJ2-7; D not resolved. Germline assignment: CDR1 DFQATT and CDR2 SNEGSKA (reference sequence). V dropped 0 bases and J dropped 3 bases, with 9 bases sitting between them. The CDR3 spans 13 residues.

This clonotype was found many times. The chain combines TRBV9 with TRBJ2-1; 13 bases align to TRBD2. The CDR3 covers 20 residues. The germline gives CDR1 SGDLS, CDR2 YYNGEE. Germline trimming cut 4 bases from V and 0 bases from J; bases unmatched to any gene: 13. The CDR3 nucleotides read TGTGCCAGCAGCTCCACCTTGATGGGGACTAGCGGGGTCTCCTACAATGAGCAGTTCTTC. Its translation: CASSSTLMGTSGVSYNEQFF.

As regards this clonotype: This could be a read error, since a much larger clone is one nucleotide away. The DNA for the CDR3 is TGTGCCAGCAACCAAGATCAGAGCACTGAAGCTTTCTTT. This gives the protein CASNQDQSTEAFF. The rearrangement uses TRBV3-1 and TRBJ1-1; unclear D gene. This CDR3 has 13 amino acids. The V gene's germline CDR1 is LGHDT and CDR2 YNNKEL (reference sequence).

This clonotype was recorded many times. The chain carries TRBV15 and TRBJ1-5; D may be TRBD1 (5 bases). Germline CDR1 LNHNV, CDR2 YYDKDF (reference sequence). Trimming cost V 0 bases and J 2 bases, with 11 bases left between them. The CDR3 extends over 16 amino acids. As DNA, the CDR3 is TGTGCCACCAGCAGAGATGGTCCGGGGGGCAATCAGCCCCAGCATTTT. Translated, it gives CATSRDGPGGNQPQHF.

Many counts were recorded for this clonotype. This chain links TRBV5-1 with TRBJ2-3; 9 positions match TRBD1. This CDR3 region has 16 residues. Trimming removed 1 base from V and 4 bases from J; junction bases left unmatched: 7. Germline V gene lookup returns CDR1 SGHRS and CDR2 YFSETQ. The CDR3 sequence: CASSLNIGTGSDTQYF. The CDR3 nucleotides read TGCGCCAGCAGCTTGAACATCGGGACAGGGTCAGATACGCAGTATTTT.

The table lists this clonotype with many counts. The J gene is TRBJ1-5, the V gene TRBV2; maybe TRBD1 (5 bases). The CDR3 consists of 15 residues. Trimming pared 7 bases from V and 0 bases from J, leaving 13 bases between. Germline V gives CDR1 SNHLY, CDR2 FYNNEI. This chain's CDR3 is CASKTDTDSNQPQHF. For the CDR3, the DNA is TGTGCCAGCAAAACGGACACCGATAGCAATCAGCCCCAGCATTTT.

This clonotype was observed many times. The chain employs TRBV2 and TRBJ1-2; D remains ambiguous. V was cut by 2 bases and J by 4 bases, with 5 bases left in between. The CDR3 length is 12 residues. From germline, CDR1 is SNHLY and CDR2 FYNNEI. Here the CDR3 reads CASSETLYGYTF. CDR3 nucleotides: TGTGCCAGCAGTGAAACCCTCTATGGCTACACCTTC.

This clonotype was recorded a few times. This rearrangement joins TRBV4-1 to TRBJ2-7; D call uncertain. Deletions cut 1 base from V and 3 bases from J, with 7 bases between. This CDR3 has 13 amino acids. Per germline, CDR1 MGHRA and CDR2 YSYEKL. DNA of the CDR3: TGCGCCAGCAGCCAAGCACTAAACTACGAGCAGTACTTC. It codes for CASSQALNYEQYF.

This clonotype has a handful of counts. CDR3 sequence reads: CASSPSYRQDYEAFF. The CDR3 nucleotides read TGTGCCAGCAGCCCCAGCTATCGTCAGGACTATGAAGCTTTCTTT. The chain uses TRBV4-2 and TRBJ1-1; D gene ambiguous. The CDR3 contains 15 residues. Trimming cost V 4 bases and J 7 bases, with 19 bases left between them. Germline CDR1 and CDR2: LGHNA and YNFKEQ.

Ten or more counts support this clonotype. The chain has TRBV4-1 and TRBJ1-2; D call uncertain. CDR1 MGHRA and CDR2 YSYEKL come from the germline V gene. This CDR3 is built from 17 residues. V was clipped by 0 bases and J by 0 bases, with 14 bases between them. DNA for the CDR3: TGCGCCAGCAGCCAAGAAAAGTATGTCAGTTCTAACTATGGCTACACCTTC. Translation: CASSQEKYVSSNYGYTF.

This clonotype was seen a handful of times. The chain joins TRBV6-1 to TRBJ2-2, with D maybe TRBD2 (5 bases). The CDR3 extends over 17 amino acids. Germline V gene sequence: CDR1 MNHNS, CDR2 SASEGT. V gave up 0 bases and J gave up 0 bases, with 11 bases separating them. The CDR3 region has the DNA TGTGCCAGCAGTGAAGCGCGGGTTCTCGCGAACACCGGGGAGCTGTTTTTT. Protein: CASSEARVLANTGELFF.

The chain has TRBV7-9 and TRBJ2-5; TRBD2 might be the D (7 bases). This CDR3 has 16 residues. CDR1 is SEHNR, CDR2 FQNEAQ, per germline (reference sequence). The V and J ends lost 5 bases and 5 bases respectively, with 21 bases between them. The CDR3 DNA sequence: TGTGCCAGCAGCCCTGTGTCGGGGGGCATTAGGGAGACCCAGTACTTC. This encodes CASSPVSGGIRETQYF. Together with reference TRBV7-9 and TRBJ2-5, the CDR3 gives the full variable domain: DTGVSQNPRHKITKRGQNVTFRCDPISEHNRLYWYRQTLGQGPEFLTYFQNEAQLEKSRLLSDRFSAERPKGSFSTLEIQRTEQGDSAMYLCASSPVSGGIRETQYFGPGTRLLVL.